This T cell receptor (beta chain) was found in a study of T cells of healthy individuals. This clonotype was found many times. Each CDR3 protein gets one entry after TCRdb re-called the 5' RACE reads with MiXCR. The sample has 95,000 to 100,000 distinct CDR3 sequences, around 17% seen once. V lost 10 bases and J 1 base, leaving 11 bases between the germline ends. From germline, CDR1 is MNHNY and CDR2 SVGAGI (reference sequence). The CDR3 loop spans 14 amino acids. The rearrangement joins TRBV6-6 to TRBJ2-6; possibly TRBD2 for D (5 bases). This sequence originates from a human donor in good health. CDR3 coding DNA: TGTGCCACTTCAACGGGATCTGGGGCCAACGTCCTGACTTTC. It yields the protein CATSTGSGANVLTF.